The 16 T cell receptor beta chains listed next were all sequenced from one sample in a study of shared clonotypes between healthy human individuals. Method: immunoSEQ multiplex PCR; TCRdb's copy keeps in-frame clones and lacks some. The profile covers over a million clones, with about 75% appearing a single time and about 1.5% taken by the ten largest. Specimen: memory CD4+ T cells sorted from blood. Indicated subset: CD45RA-negative fraction. The receptors were gathered from a man aged 18 to 29 in good health.

This clone appeared a few times. The chain recombines TRBV6-1 with TRBJ1-5; unclear D gene. Germline values: CDR1 MNHNS, CDR2 SASEGT. V lost 3 bases, J lost 1 base, and 7 bases lay in between. The CDR3 covers 14 residues. CDR3 protein: CASSEMRSNQPQHF. CDR3 nucleotide sequence: TGTGCCAGCAGTGAGATGAGGAGCAATCAGCCCCAGCATTTT.

V and J are TRBV5-1 and TRBJ2-7; D is ambiguous. Looked up from germline, CDR1 is SGHRS and CDR2 is YFSETQ. The CDR3 contains 12 residues. Trimming cost V 0 bases and J 5 bases, with 6 bases left between them. The CDR3 loop reads CASSLDWDEQYF. CDR3 nucleotides: TGCGCCAGCAGCTTGGACTGGGACGAGCAGTACTTC.

The V gene is TRBV7-8, the J gene TRBJ1-4; 9 bases agree with TRBD1. The V gene end was trimmed by 4 bases and the J gene end by 8 bases; junction bases not matched to a gene: 8. CDR3 length: 15 residues. Germline CDR1 is SGHVS and CDR2 is FQNEAQ. CDR3 in amino acids: CASSSQTGGREKLFF. The CDR3 region has the DNA TGTGCCAGCAGCTCACAAACAGGGGGCCGAGAAAAACTGTTTTTT.

This chain joins TRBV2 and TRBJ1-1; D may be TRBD1 (6 bases). Trimming cost V 10 bases and J 1 base, with 16 bases left between them. Germline CDR1 SNHLY, CDR2 FYNNEI. There are 14 residues in the CDR3. The CDR3, as DNA: TGTGCCACCTTGGACAGTGCGAAGAACACTGAAGCTTTCTTT. Protein product: CATLDSAKNTEAFF. The full variable domain, completed using reference TRBV2 and TRBJ1-1, is EPEVTQTPSHQVTQMGQEVILRCVPISNHLYFYWYRQILGQKVEFLVSFYNNEISEKSEIFDDQFSVERPDGSNFTLKIRSTKLEDSAMYFCATLDSAKNTEAFFGQGTRLTVV.

The chain combines TRBV29-1 with TRBJ2-3; unclear D gene. V dropped 4 bases and J dropped 0 bases, with 11 bases sitting between them. This CDR3 has 14 residues. The germline V gene encodes CDR1 SQVTM and CDR2 ANQGSEA. This CDR3 reads CSVVRASSTDTQYF. The CDR3 DNA sequence: TGCAGCGTTGTTAGGGCATCTAGCACAGATACGCAGTATTTT.

This chain links TRBV7-2 with TRBJ1-1; D is perhaps TRBD1 (6 bases). Germline values: CDR1 SGHTA, CDR2 FQGNSA. The CDR3 runs 13 residues. Trimming stripped 3 bases from V and 8 bases from J, with 13 bases between. CDR3 DNA sequence: TGTGCCAGCAGCTTCGGACGGGACAAAGAAGCTTTCTTT. It is translated as CASSFGRDKEAFF.

The chain employs TRBV7-9 and TRBJ2-7; 8 bases fit TRBD2. Germline V gene lookup returns CDR1 SEHNR and CDR2 FQNEAQ (reference sequence). The CDR3 runs 14 residues. V shed 2 bases, J shed 6 bases, and the junction held 6 bases outside the gene matches. The CDR3: CASSLITSGLEQYF. The CDR3 DNA reads as TGTGCCAGCAGCTTAATTACTAGCGGTCTCGAGCAGTACTTC.

In its sample, this clone was seen a few times. Other DNA sequences in the same sample also yield this CDR3. J is TRBJ2-2 and V is TRBV5-1; 7 nucleotides align to TRBD1. Per germline, CDR1 SGHRS and CDR2 YFSETQ. The CDR3 sequence is 15 residues long. V gave up 0 bases and J gave up 3 bases; unmatched junction bases: 2. The CDR3 loop is CASSLGGGDTGELFF. The CDR3 nucleotides read TGCGCCAGCAGCTTGGGAGGGGGCGACACCGGGGAGCTGTTTTTT.

The chain links TRBV7-3 to TRBJ2-3; 8 bases agree with TRBD2. The J segment lost 5 bases and the V segment lost 4 bases, leaving 8 bases of the junction unmatched. Germline V gene sequence: CDR1 SGHTA, CDR2 FQGTGA. The CDR3 is 15 amino acids. CDR3 in DNA: TGTGCCAGCAGCTACTCCAGCGGGGGAGTAGATACGCAGTATTTT. This encodes CASSYSSGGVDTQYF.

This clone came up a few times. V is TRBV6-1 and J is TRBJ1-1; a weak D match, TRBD1 (5 bases). The V and J ends lost 8 bases and 10 bases respectively, with 20 bases between them. This CDR3 has 13 amino acids. In germline, CDR1 is MNHNS, CDR2 SASEGT. CDR3 amino acids: CASLRGQGSAAFF. As DNA, the CDR3 is TGTGCCAGCTTACGAGGGCAGGGATCGGCAGCTTTCTTT.

The chain joins TRBV7-9 to TRBJ2-4, with TRBD2 matching over 7 bases. CDR1 SEHNR and CDR2 FQNEAQ come from the germline V gene (reference sequence). The V segment lost 0 bases and the J segment 1 base; nucleotides outside the gene matches: 0. This CDR3 has 15 amino acids. The DNA for the CDR3 is TGTGCCAGCAGCTTAGCCGGGGGGGCCAAAAACATTCAGTACTTC. Protein sequence: CASSLAGGAKNIQYF.

This clone was found a few times. The chain recombines TRBV5-1 with TRBJ2-3, with 10 positions matching TRBD1. Germline V gives CDR1 SGHRS, CDR2 YFSETQ. Trimming cost V 4 bases and J 3 bases; bases outside gene matches: 8. The CDR3 is 16 residues long. CDR3 sequence reads: CASSLLTGGATDTQYF. The CDR3 DNA is TGCGCCAGCAGCCTCCTGACAGGGGGCGCGACAGATACGCAGTATTTT.

About this clone: A much larger clone differs from this one at a single base, so this may be a read error. This chain uses TRBV28 with TRBJ1-3; perhaps TRBD1 as D (6 bases). The CDR3 length is 16 residues. Looked up from germline, CDR1 is MDHEN and CDR2 is SYDVKM. V lost 2 bases to trimming and J lost 0 bases, with 11 bases between them. CDR3 sequence (DNA): TGTGCCAGCAGTTTAAAGGACAGCTTCTCTGGAAACACCATATATTTT. It translates to CASSLKDSFSGNTIYF.

The chain uses TRBV6-5 and TRBJ2-5; TRBD1 is a possible D gene (6 bases). CDR3 length: 15 residues. Deletions cut 2 bases from V and 5 bases from J, with 15 bases between. Germline CDR1 is MNHEY and CDR2 is SVGAGI. The CDR3 sequence: CASSYGAGVKETQYF. The CDR3 bases are TGTGCCAGCAGTTACGGGGCAGGGGTAAAGGAGACCCAGTACTTC.

This clone was seen at least ten times. The CDR3 DNA is TGCGCCAGCAGCCAAGATCGGATGGGGGCTGGGGCCAACGTCCTGACTTTC. The encoded protein is CASSQDRMGAGANVLTF. V usage is TRBV4-3 and J usage is TRBJ2-6, with D perhaps assigned TRBD1 or TRBD2 (5 bases each). The CDR3 has 17 amino acids. Trimming removed 0 bases at V and 2 bases at J, with 11 bases between. CDR1 is LGHNA, CDR2 YSLEER, per germline.

This rearrangement joins TRBV4-1 to TRBJ1-5; TRBD1 agrees at 8 bases. CDR3 length: 15 residues. Per germline, CDR1 MGHRA and CDR2 YSYEKL. V lost 4 bases, J lost 7 bases, and 9 bases stayed unmatched. For the CDR3, the DNA is TGCGCCAGCAGCCCCGGACAGGGCGGCGGCCAGCCCCAGCATTTT. This sequence encodes CASSPGQGGGQPQHF.